What follows are 13 T cell receptor beta chains derived from one specimen sequenced in a study of vaccination effects on CD4 cells after COVID-19. These receptors' antigens are unknown. Clones were read by immunoSEQ multiplex PCR, and TCRdb kept only the in-frame ones, dropping some. Among about 32,000 clones listed, around three quarters were seen once. Under the ViraFEST assay, PBMC were stimulated with viral peptide pools so that antigen-specific CD4+ T cells expanded. Sequencing was performed afterwards. Following an approximately eleven-day culture, CD4+ T cells were purified. Participants were given two doses of BNT162b2 or mRNA-1273 vaccine. Source: CD4+ T cells from PBMCs cultured with HCoV-229E spike peptides, taken after COVID-19 vaccination. These receptors came from a human donor who received a COVID-19 vaccine.

The rearrangement uses TRBV9 and TRBJ2-3; D not resolved. This CDR3 has 13 residues. Germline CDR1 reads SGDLS; CDR2 reads YYNGEE. With 4 bases removed from V and 0 bases from J, the gap between germline ends came to 6 bases. CDR3 coding DNA: TGTGCCAGCAGCCAATCTAGCACAGATACGCAGTATTTT. Translation gives CASSQSSTDTQYF.

The chain carries TRBV10-3 and TRBJ1-1; 7 bases line up with TRBD1. Germline V lookup: CDR1 ENHRY, CDR2 SYGVKD. The V segment lost 6 bases and the J segment 0 bases; nucleotides outside the gene matches: 4. The CDR3 extends over 14 amino acids. The CDR3 sequence is CAISKGQMNTEAFF. CDR3 nucleotide sequence: TGTGCCATCAGCAAGGGACAGATGAACACTGAAGCTTTCTTT.

This clone was recorded a few times. The rearrangement uses TRBV2 and TRBJ1-6, with D possibly TRBD1 on 6 matching bases. Germline values: CDR1 SNHLY, CDR2 FYNNEI. The CDR3 is 16 residues long. V was shortened by 4 bases and J by 9 bases, with 19 bases between the two germline ends. The CDR3 coding sequence is TGTGCCAGCAGTGGAGGGGGGGGAGGCTATGGTTCACCCCTCCACTTT. Residues: CASSGGGGGYGSPLHF.

This clone was detected a few times. The chain uses TRBV7-9 and TRBJ1-4, with no clear D. CDR3 size: 13 residues. Per germline, CDR1 SEHNR and CDR2 FQNEAQ (reference sequence). Trimming left V 1 base short and J 8 bases short, with 8 bases between. The CDR3 reads CASSLGTGEKLFF. CDR3 in DNA: TGTGCCAGCAGCTTAGGGACGGGCGAAAAACTGTTTTTT.

This clone was detected once. The V gene is TRBV6-5, the J gene TRBJ2-1; D unclear. CDR3 length: 15 residues. Trimming pared 7 bases from V and 5 bases from J, leaving 18 bases between. Germline V CDR1 and CDR2: MNHEY, SVGAGI. This CDR3 is CASTLRHRSDNEQFF. CDR3 DNA: TGTGCCAGCACCCTTCGGCATCGGAGTGACAATGAGCAGTTCTTC.

The rearrangement links TRBV12-2 to TRBJ2-5; the table's D gene call, TRBD2, was not cross checked with the DNA. TRBV12-2 is classified as a pseudogene. The CDR3 spans 11 residues. The CDR3 bases are TGTGTTGACGGGAGATGGGAGACCCAGTACTTC. Its protein product is CVDGRWETQYF.

The rearrangement uses TRBV2 and TRBJ2-4; D call uncertain. The V end was cut by 8 bases, the J end by 4 bases, with 18 bases between. Germline V lookup: CDR1 SNHLY, CDR2 FYNNEI. This CDR3 has 15 residues. The CDR3 sequence: CASDESRVAKNIQYF. CDR3 nucleotides: TGTGCCAGCGATGAGTCCCGAGTGGCTAAAAACATTCAGTACTTC.

Comments on this clone: At one of its ends the junction is not consistent with the germline gene, which may arise from a read error. V usage is TRBV10-3 and J usage is TRBJ2-1; D not certain. CDR1 and CDR2 (germline): ENHRY, SYGVKD. The length of the CDR3 is 13 residues. Here the CDR3 DNA reads TGTGCCATCAGTCCTGACACGACCCTCACTCACATCTTC. Translation: CAISPDTTLTHIF.

This clone has just one count. CDR3 region: CASSQPLGSNYNEQFF. The CDR3, as DNA: TGTGCCAGCAGCCAACCTCTAGGGTCTAACTACAATGAGCAGTTCTTC. The rearrangement uses TRBV6-2 or TRBV6-3 and TRBJ2-1; the D is unclear. The V gene's germline CDR1 is MNHEY and CDR2 SVGEGT. The CDR3 totals 16 residues. Trimming took off 6 bases at V and 3 bases at J, with 18 bases between the two ends.

This clone was recorded a few times. The V gene is TRBV29-1, the J gene TRBJ2-1; 12 bases agree with TRBD1. CDR3 length: 13 amino acids. The germline V gene encodes CDR1 SQVTM and CDR2 ANQGSEA. V was clipped by 7 bases and J by 7 bases; unmatched bases: 5. CDR3 protein: CSGGDRGLNEQFF. For the CDR3, the DNA is TGCAGCGGGGGGGACAGGGGGCTGAATGAGCAGTTCTTC.

The V and J genes are TRBV12-3 or TRBV12-4 and TRBJ2-1; D gene unclear. CDR3 length equals 12 residues. The ends were cut back, 6 bases at V and 3 bases at J, with 6 bases in the middle. The CDR3 DNA sequence: TGTGCCAGCAGCGGGTTCTACAATGAGCAGTTCTTC. It encodes CASSGFYNEQFF.

The J gene is TRBJ2-2, the V gene TRBV19; D might be TRBD1 (6 bases). Trimming left V 2 bases short and J 7 bases short, with 8 bases between. Per germline, CDR1 LNHDA and CDR2 SQIVND (reference sequence). The CDR3 runs 13 residues. The CDR3 is CASSIWGLGELFF. CDR3 nucleotides: TGTGCCAGTAGTATATGGGGGCTCGGGGAGCTGTTTTTT.

The chain recombines TRBV7-6 with TRBJ2-5; 10 bases align to TRBD1. The CDR3 loop spans 15 amino acids. Per germline, CDR1 SGHVS and CDR2 FNYEAQ. V shed 5 bases and J 8 bases; nucleotides not matched to a gene: 11. CDR3 loop: CASSQTGTGDITQYF. The DNA of the CDR3 is TGTGCCAGCAGCCAAACCGGGACAGGGGATATAACCCAGTACTTC.